The 29 T cell receptor beta chains given below trace back to one sample, sequenced in a study of OX40 agonist ivuxolimab in advanced cancers. Generated by immunoSEQ multiplex PCR, the TCRdb table keeps only in-frame clones and is missing some. The table has tens of thousands of clones, approximately 91% seen once. The sample here was CD4+ or CD8+ T cells sorted from blood, taken in a trial of the OX40 agonist ivuxolimab. The receptors come from an adult with an advanced solid tumor such as melanoma, head and neck, liver or kidney cancer.

The V gene is TRBV6-5, the J gene TRBJ1-2; D not certain. CDR3 length equals 13 residues. Germline loops: CDR1 MNHEY, CDR2 SVGAGI. Trimming left V 2 bases short and J 3 bases short, with 7 bases between. The DNA of the CDR3 is TGTGCCAGCAGTTACCAGCCCGACTATGGCTACACCTTC. Encoded protein: CASSYQPDYGYTF.

The gene calls are TRBV4-1 and TRBJ2-1, with 10 bases identical to TRBD2. Losses at the gene ends were 0 bases for V and 8 bases for J; bases not matched to a gene: 10. From germline, CDR1 is MGHRA and CDR2 YSYEKL. The CDR3 is 17 residues long. The CDR3 coding sequence is TGCGCCAGCAGCCAAGATTGGGTAGCGGGGGGATGGGATGAGCAGTTCTTC. Translation gives CASSQDWVAGGWDEQFF.

The chain uses TRBV2 and TRBJ2-4; maybe TRBD2 (5 bases). The CDR3 contains 16 residues. Per the germline V gene, CDR1 is SNHLY and CDR2 is FYNNEI. Trimming removed 3 bases at V and 0 bases at J, with 12 bases between. The CDR3 spells CASSDSGWEAKNIQYF. The CDR3 DNA reads as TGTGCCAGCAGTGATTCGGGGTGGGAAGCCAAAAACATTCAGTACTTC. The whole variable domain, remainder taken from reference TRBV2 and TRBJ2-4, is EPEVTQTPSHQVTQMGQEVILRCVPISNHLYFYWYRQILGQKVEFLVSFYNNEISEKSEIFDDQFSVERPDGSNFTLKIRSTKLEDSAMYFCASSDSGWEAKNIQYFGAGTRLSVL.

The chain combines TRBV9 with TRBJ2-2; 9 bases are shared with TRBD1. V shed 2 bases, J shed 1 base, and the junction held 0 bases outside the gene matches. Looked up from germline, CDR1 is SGDLS and CDR2 is YYNGEE. The CDR3 sequence is 15 residues long. The CDR3 is CASSVGQGNTGELFF. The CDR3 nucleotides read TGTGCCAGCAGCGTGGGACAGGGGAACACCGGGGAGCTGTTTTTT.

The chain couples TRBV28 to TRBJ1-2; 10 positions match TRBD1. With V trimmed by 6 bases and J by 5 bases, 3 bases remained unmatched. CDR3 length equals 13 residues. CDR1 and CDR2 (germline): MDHEN, SYDVKM. This CDR3 is CASSWDRGYGYTF. In nucleotides, the CDR3 is TGTGCCAGCAGCTGGGACAGGGGTTATGGCTACACCTTC.

V usage is TRBV19 and J usage is TRBJ2-1; TRBD2 agrees at 10 bases. V shed 7 bases and J 9 bases; nucleotides not matched to a gene: 6. CDR1 and CDR2 from the germline V gene are LNHDA and SQIVND (reference sequence). There are 13 residues in the CDR3. This chain's CDR3 is CASTGTSEAEQFF. The CDR3 coding sequence is TGTGCCAGTACAGGGACTAGCGAGGCTGAGCAGTTCTTC.

The chain carries TRBV19 and TRBJ1-3; D remains ambiguous. The CDR3 extends over 14 amino acids. Germline V gene sequence: CDR1 LNHDA, CDR2 SQIVND (reference sequence). Trimming took 2 bases from V and 4 from J, leaving 9 bases between them. CDR3 in amino acids: CASSISGEGNTIYF. The CDR3 nucleotides are TGTGCCAGTAGTATAAGCGGGGAAGGAAACACCATATATTTT.

This sequence joins TRBV7-2 and TRBJ2-3; 9 nucleotides match TRBD1. This CDR3 region has 15 residues. The germline gives CDR1 SGHTA, CDR2 FQGNSA. J was trimmed by 2 bases and V by 5 bases; bases with no gene match: 5. The CDR3 DNA is TGTGCCAGCAGCGCCCGGACAGGGGACACAGATACGCAGTATTTT. It translates to CASSARTGDTDTQYF.

The chain couples TRBV9 to TRBJ1-3; perhaps TRBD1 as D (5 bases). The CDR3 totals 15 residues. V was clipped by 2 bases and J by 3 bases, with 12 bases between them. In germline, CDR1 is SGDLS, CDR2 YYNGEE. The CDR3 here is CASSVGGVGGNTIYF. The CDR3 nucleotides read TGTGCCAGCAGCGTTGGAGGGGTTGGTGGAAACACCATATATTTT. Combining the CDR3 with reference TRBV9 and TRBJ1-3 gives the whole variable domain DSGVTQTPKHLITATGQRVTLRCSPRSGDLSVYWYQQSLDQGLQFLIQYYNGEERAKGNILERFSAQQFPDLHSELNLSSLELGDSALYFCASSVGGVGGNTIYFGEGSWLTVV.

The gene calls are TRBV13 and TRBJ2-3; D unclear. With 1 base removed from V and 2 bases from J, the gap between germline ends came to 13 bases. The germline V gene has CDR1 PRHDT and CDR2 FYEKMQ (reference sequence). The CDR3 length is 16 residues. Here the CDR3 reads CASSLVYRGDTDTQYF. Here the CDR3 DNA reads TGTGCCAGCAGCTTAGTTTATCGCGGAGACACAGATACGCAGTATTTT.

This rearrangement joins TRBV30 to TRBJ2-7, with TRBD2 identical over 14 bases. The CDR3 totals 16 residues. V shed 6 bases and J 2 bases; nucleotides not matched to a gene: 9. Germline V gene data show CDR1 as GTSNPN and CDR2 as SVGIG (reference sequence). CDR3 nucleotide sequence: TGTGCCTGCGGACTAGCGGGAGGAATCGGGACCTACGAGCAGTACTTC. Encoded protein: CACGLAGGIGTYEQYF.

The chain links TRBV4-3 to TRBJ2-1; no definite D call. Germline values: CDR1 LGHNA, CDR2 YSLEER. The CDR3 length is 14 residues. V was shortened by 8 bases and J by 7 bases, with 18 bases between the two germline ends. CDR3 in amino acids: CASAPLGRTNEQFF. In nucleotides, the CDR3 is TGCGCCAGCGCGCCATTAGGCAGAACGAATGAGCAGTTCTTC.

V and J are TRBV19 and TRBJ2-1, with D tentatively TRBD2 (5 bases). The CDR3 covers 13 residues. V was cut by 10 bases and J by 0 bases, with 10 bases left in between. From germline, CDR1 is LNHDA and CDR2 SQIVND (reference sequence). CDR3 sequence reads: CATREDSYNEQFF. DNA of the CDR3: TGTGCCACCCGGGAAGACTCCTACAATGAGCAGTTCTTC.

The V gene is TRBV7-8, the J gene TRBJ2-3; D uncertain. This CDR3 is 17 amino acids long. With 2 bases removed from V and 0 bases from J, the gap between germline ends came to 15 bases. Germline V gene sequence: CDR1 SGHVS, CDR2 FQNEAQ. The chain's CDR3 is CASSLKVYATSTDTQYF. CDR3 DNA sequence: TGTGCCAGCAGCTTAAAGGTGTACGCCACTAGCACAGATACGCAGTATTTT.

V usage is TRBV5-1 and J usage is TRBJ2-1, with 8 bases that match TRBD2. CDR1 is SGHRS and CDR2 is YFSETQ in the germline V gene. With 5 bases clipped from V and 0 bases from J, the junction kept 7 bases outside the gene matches. This CDR3 has 16 amino acids. CDR3 in DNA: TGCGCCAGCAGGGTAGGGAGCGGGAGCTCCTACAATGAGCAGTTCTTC. Its translation is CASRVGSGSSYNEQFF.

The V call is TRBV11-2, the J call TRBJ1-2; TRBD1 matches 10 bases. Germline CDR1 and CDR2: SGHAT and FQNNGV. The CDR3 is 16 amino acids. Trimming at V came to 0 bases and at J to 4 bases, leaving 5 bases not matched to a gene. This CDR3 is CASSLDGQGVLYGYTF. CDR3 sequence (DNA): TGTGCCAGCAGCTTAGACGGACAGGGGGTCCTCTATGGCTACACCTTC.

The rearrangement joins TRBV6-5 to TRBJ1-1, with D possibly being TRBD1 (6 bases). Germline V lookup: CDR1 MNHEY, CDR2 SVGAGI. This CDR3 contains 15 residues. V lost 4 bases, J lost 4 bases, and 16 bases lay in between. The CDR3 spells CASSLKGESVTEAFF. The CDR3, as DNA: TGTGCCAGCAGTTTAAAGGGGGAGTCGGTCACTGAAGCTTTCTTT.

This rearrangement joins TRBV27 to TRBJ1-2; D uncertain. The CDR3 runs 14 residues. Germline CDR1 and CDR2: MNHEY and SMNVEV (reference sequence). Trimming shortened V by 5 bases and J by 0 bases, and 10 bases separated the two germline ends. The DNA of the CDR3 is TGTGCCAGCAGTCCTATGGGATCTAACTATGGCTACACCTTC. It encodes CASSPMGSNYGYTF.

V usage is TRBV7-7 and J usage is TRBJ2-2; TRBD1 aligns across 9 bases. With 3 bases clipped from V and 9 bases from J, the junction kept 8 bases outside the gene matches. Germline V lookup: CDR1 SSHAT, CDR2 FNYEAQ (reference sequence). There are 15 residues in the CDR3. The CDR3 reads CASSFRTGEAWELFF. Written as DNA, the CDR3 is TGTGCCAGCAGCTTTAGGACAGGGGAGGCCTGGGAGCTGTTTTTT.

The chain joins TRBV4-1 to TRBJ2-7; maybe TRBD1 (6 bases). The CDR3 is made up of 15 amino acids. Germline V gene lookup returns CDR1 MGHRA and CDR2 YSYEKL. V was cut by 4 bases and J by 5 bases, with 18 bases left in between. The DNA of the CDR3 is TGCGCCAGCAGCCTCCGGGACACCCCAGGGGACGAGCAGTACTTC. The encoded protein is CASSLRDTPGDEQYF.

The rearrangement joins TRBV4-1 to TRBJ2-5; tentatively, D is TRBD2 (5 bases). Germline loops: CDR1 MGHRA, CDR2 YSYEKL. V was shortened by 4 bases and J by 4 bases, with 10 bases between the two germline ends. There are 13 residues in the CDR3. CDR3 DNA: TGCGCCAGCAGCCCGGGTGCGGGAGAGACCCAGTACTTC. It codes for CASSPGAGETQYF.

This chain uses TRBV29-1 with TRBJ1-1; no reliable D call. V was clipped by 5 bases and J by 3 bases, with 13 bases between them. This CDR3 region has 13 residues. Germline lookup yields CDR1 SQVTM and CDR2 ANQGSEA. CDR3 loop: CSVLPTGDTEAFF. CDR3 in DNA: TGCAGCGTTCTGCCTACCGGGGACACTGAAGCTTTCTTT.

The chain couples TRBV10-2 to TRBJ1-3; D gene unclear. The CDR3 is made up of 15 amino acids. Germline V gene sequence: CDR1 WSHSY, CDR2 SAAADI. V shed 0 bases and J shed 3 bases, with 9 bases lying between them. The CDR3 loop is CASSESGHVGNTIYF. In nucleotides, the CDR3 is TGCGCCAGCAGTGAGTCAGGCCATGTTGGAAACACCATATATTTT.

J is TRBJ2-7 and V is TRBV4-3; maybe TRBD2 (6 bases). Germline lookup yields CDR1 LGHNA and CDR2 YSLEER. The CDR3 has 14 amino acids. The germline V and J ends were trimmed by 4 bases and 0 bases, with 10 bases remaining between them. CDR3 sequence (DNA): TGCGCCAGCAGCCGAGGGACTTTCTCCTACGAGCAGTACTTC. It is translated as CASSRGTFSYEQYF.

The V call is TRBV27, the J call TRBJ1-2; D is ambiguous. The V and J ends lost 3 bases and 2 bases respectively, with 7 bases between them. Per germline, CDR1 MNHEY and CDR2 SMNVEV (reference sequence). CDR3 length equals 13 residues. CDR3 amino acids: CASSFGKNYGYTF. The CDR3 DNA reads TGTGCCAGCAGTTTTGGCAAAAACTATGGCTACACCTTC.

V and J are TRBV28 and TRBJ2-7; the D gene could be TRBD1 or TRBD2 (7 bases each). V was shortened by 8 bases and J by 0 bases, with 11 bases between the two germline ends. The CDR3 runs 13 residues. The germline gives CDR1 MDHEN, CDR2 SYDVKM. The CDR3 coding sequence is TGTGCCAGCTCAGGGGGGGGCTCCTACGAGCAGTACTTC. Its protein is CASSGGGSYEQYF.

This chain connects TRBV27 to TRBJ2-1, with 8 bases fitting TRBD1. Germline CDR1 reads MNHEY; CDR2 reads SMNVEV (reference sequence). The CDR3 loop spans 14 amino acids. The J segment lost 1 base and the V segment lost 8 bases, leaving 4 bases of the junction unmatched. As DNA, the CDR3 is TGTGCCAGCGGGACAGGAGGTTCCTACAATGAGCAGTTCTTC. Residues: CASGTGGSYNEQFF.

This clone has a single count. The chain employs TRBV27 and TRBJ1-5; 7 bases line up with TRBD1. Germline V gene lookup returns CDR1 MNHEY and CDR2 SMNVEV (reference sequence). V was clipped by 5 bases and J by 5 bases; unmatched bases: 12. The CDR3 is 16 residues long. CDR3 protein: CASSPSGQSSYQPQHF. The CDR3, as DNA: TGTGCCAGCAGTCCATCGGGACAGAGCTCCTATCAGCCCCAGCATTTT.

This sequence joins TRBV7-2 and TRBJ1-2; D ambiguous. Germline CDR1 and CDR2: SGHTA and FQGNSA. The V end lost 5 bases, the J end lost 1 base, and 11 bases lay between the germline ends. The CDR3 covers 14 residues. The CDR3 sequence: CASSTMDDNYGYTF. Written as DNA, the CDR3 is TGTGCCAGCAGCACGATGGACGATAACTATGGCTACACCTTC.